One sample yielded the 6 T cell receptor beta chains listed below, sequenced in a study of beta chain features in type 1 diabetes. Their antigens are not known. Investigators reverse transcribed all isolated RNA, so they sequenced expressed TCRB transcripts. Data came from immunoSEQ multiplex PCR; TCRdb stores just in-frame clones and leaves some out. The sample yields about 260,000 clones, roughly 22% seen once. Study-level points and caveats: TCRB CDR3s were moderately but significantly shorter in Type 1 diabetes patients in all four CD4+ subsets.

The sequenced sample consisted of naive CD4+ T cells from blood. The receptors shown here come from a woman in her forties with type 1 diabetes.

J is TRBJ2-5 and V is TRBV7-2; tentatively, D is TRBD2 (5 bases). The V end lost 5 bases, the J end lost 3 bases, and 13 bases lay between the germline ends. From germline, CDR1 is SGHTA and CDR2 FQGNSA. CDR3 length equals 14 residues. CDR3 DNA sequence: TGTGCCAGCAGCATAAGGAGGCATAAAGAGACCCAGTACTTC. Protein sequence: CASSIRRHKETQYF.

This sequence joins TRBV28 and TRBJ1-4; the match to TRBD1 covers 8 bases. Germline CDR1 MDHEN, CDR2 SYDVKM. The CDR3 spans 14 residues. Germline trimming cut 6 bases from V and 5 bases from J; bases unmatched to any gene: 5. CDR3 sequence: CASSIRQGNEKLFF. The CDR3 DNA reads as TGTGCCAGCAGCATCCGACAGGGGAATGAAAAACTGTTTTTT.

This clone was counted a few times. This chain uses TRBV4-3 with TRBJ1-1, with D hard to call. Germline assignment: CDR1 LGHNA and CDR2 YSLEER. V shed 0 bases and J shed 4 bases, with 12 bases lying between them. This CDR3 has 15 residues. CDR3 nucleotides: TGCGCCAGCAGCCAAGATTCAGCGGGGAGCACTGAAGCTTTCTTT. Translated: CASSQDSAGSTEAFF.

V usage is TRBV28 and J usage is TRBJ1-1; D is unclear. Germline CDR1 reads MDHEN; CDR2 reads SYDVKM. The CDR3 runs to 12 residues. Trimming stripped 2 bases from V and 8 bases from J, with 9 bases between. The CDR3 DNA sequence: TGTGCCAGCAGTTTACGGTACCCCGAAGCTTTCTTT. This encodes CASSLRYPEAFF.

The chain employs TRBV5-6 and TRBJ1-4, with D perhaps matching TRBD1 (5 bases). The V end lost 6 bases, the J end lost 10 bases, and 13 bases lay between the germline ends. CDR1 is SGHDT and CDR2 is YYEEEE in the germline V gene. This CDR3 contains 12 residues. DNA of the CDR3: TGTGCCAGCACCCTCCGGGGGGGAAAACTGTTTTTT. Translating it yields CASTLRGGKLFF. The full variable domain, in which reference TRBV5-6 and TRBJ1-4 provide the parts outside the CDR3, is DAGVTQSPTHLIKTRGQQVTLRCSPKSGHDTVSWYQQALGQGPQFIFQYYEEEERQRGNFPDRFSGHQFPNYSSELNVNALLLGDSALYLCASTLRGGKLFFGSGTQLSVL.

The chain couples TRBV28 to TRBJ2-2; D may be TRBD2 (6 bases). The CDR3 extends over 15 amino acids. V shed 6 bases and J shed 0 bases, with 11 bases lying between them. Germline loops: CDR1 MDHEN, CDR2 SYDVKM. CDR3 amino acids: CASRWGETNTGELFF. In nucleotides, the CDR3 is TGTGCCAGCAGGTGGGGGGAGACGAACACCGGGGAGCTGTTTTTT.